The clone carrying this TCR beta chain was counted ten times or more. Construction of TCR beta libraries relied on iRepertoire HTBI primers and on Arm-PCR targeting CDR3 regions. Each CDR3 protein gets one entry after TCRdb re-called the multiplex PCR reads with MiXCR. The table lists a few hundred thousand distinct CDR3 sequences, around 18% of them singletons. The data were obtained in a study of regulatory T cells in long-lasting Graves disease. V lost 6 bases to trimming and J lost 2 bases; unmatched junction nucleotides: 12. Germline V gives CDR1 MNHNS, CDR2 SASEGT. The CDR3 totals 16 residues. As to time point: newly diagnosed GD, antithyroid drugs for less than 3 months. Generation of the TCR library employed RNA extracted from PBMCs. The same sample was also used in a study of T cells in Graves' hyperthyroidism and ophthalmopathy.

The sequencing used peripheral blood mononuclear cells (PBMCs), collected at new diagnosis, from a patient treated with antithyroid drugs. V is TRBV6-1 and J is TRBJ2-7, with 8 bases lining up with TRBD2. This sequence originates from a woman between 25 and 40 years old with Graves disease. Here the CDR3 DNA reads TGTGCCAGCAGCCGCCGTGGTAGCGGGGCGCCCTACGAGCAGTACTTC. It is translated as CASSRRGSGAPYEQYF.